A single sample is the source of the 26 T cell receptor beta chains below, sequenced in a study of cytomegalovirus exposure and HLA in healthy donors. The PCR ran on 60 Vbeta and 13 Jbeta primers. Assay: immunoSEQ multiplex PCR; the TCRdb copy retains only in-frame clones and omits some. The sample has about 120,000 clones, 60% to 85% seen once. The material sequenced was PBMCs. The origin of the receptors is a woman aged 40 to 50 in good health and CMV-seropositive.

This clone has only a few counts. J is TRBJ2-1 and V is TRBV10-1, with a weak D call TRBD1 (6 bases). The germline V gene has CDR1 WNHNN and CDR2 SYGVQD (reference sequence). There are 14 residues in the CDR3. V lost 6 bases and J 5 bases, leaving 14 bases between the germline ends. CDR3 sequence reads: CASSAANRDNEQFF. The CDR3 DNA sequence: TGCGCCAGCAGCGCGGCTAACAGGGACAATGAGCAGTTCTTC.

Here the CDR3 DNA reads TGCAGTGCAACTAGCGGAGATACGCAGTATTTT. Amino acid sequence: CSATSGDTQYF. This sequence joins TRBV20-1 and TRBJ2-3; 8 bases are a match to TRBD2. The ends lost 6 bases at V and 5 bases at J; junction bases unmatched: 1. Germline V gene data show CDR1 as DFQATT and CDR2 as SNEGSKA (reference sequence). This CDR3 is 11 amino acids long.

The chain employs TRBV10-2 and TRBJ1-5; a possible D gene is TRBD1 (6 bases). Trimming removed 0 bases at V and 6 bases at J, with 12 bases between. The CDR3 covers 15 residues. Looked up from germline, CDR1 is WSHSY and CDR2 is SAAADI. CDR3 in amino acids: CASSESGGAGQPQHF. DNA of the CDR3: TGCGCCAGCAGTGAGTCTGGGGGCGCAGGTCAGCCCCAGCATTTT.

This clone was seen only a few times. The chain joins TRBV11-2 to TRBJ1-3; 9 bases are a match to TRBD1. Germline V gene sequence: CDR1 SGHAT, CDR2 FQNNGV. With V trimmed by 5 bases and J by 0 bases, 5 bases remained unmatched. The CDR3 sequence is 16 residues long. CDR3 coding DNA: TGTGCCAGCAGCGGGGGACAGGGCTCCTCTGGAAACACCATATATTTT. Its translation: CASSGGQGSSGNTIYF.

V is TRBV5-6 and J is TRBJ2-5, with TRBD1 matching over 12 bases. The germline V gene encodes CDR1 SGHDT and CDR2 YYEEEE. The CDR3 contains 15 residues. V shed 4 bases and J 6 bases; nucleotides not matched to a gene: 7. CDR3 region: CASSAGTGGAKTQYF. Here the CDR3 DNA reads TGTGCCAGCAGCGCCGGGACAGGGGGCGCGAAGACCCAGTACTTC.

This chain links TRBV5-6 with TRBJ1-4, with a tentative D call TRBD1 (5 bases). Germline V gene data show CDR1 as SGHDT and CDR2 as YYEEEE. The CDR3 is made up of 16 amino acids. V gave up 1 base and J gave up 3 bases, with 13 bases separating them. CDR3 region: CASSLSRDSANEKLFF. In DNA, the CDR3 is TGTGCCAGCAGCTTGAGTAGGGACTCGGCTAATGAAAAACTGTTTTTT.

This clone was counted only a few times. CDR3 region: CAIRDSSYEQYF. The DNA for the CDR3 is TGTGCCATCAGGGACTCCTCCTACGAGCAGTACTTC. This sequence joins TRBV10-3 and TRBJ2-7; tentatively, D is TRBD2 (5 bases). Germline CDR1 ENHRY, CDR2 SYGVKD. This CDR3 region has 12 residues. The V end lost 6 bases, the J end lost 0 bases, and 6 bases lay between the germline ends.

V usage is TRBV2 and J usage is TRBJ2-7; D perhaps matches TRBD1 (6 bases). The CDR3 runs to 15 residues. The germline V and J ends were trimmed by 6 bases and 3 bases, with 18 bases remaining between them. CDR1 SNHLY and CDR2 FYNNEI come from the germline V gene. CDR3 DNA: TGTGCCAGCAGCGACGCCCGGGACATCGGCTACGAGCAGTACTTC. Its translation: CASSDARDIGYEQYF.

The table lists this clone with many counts. This chain joins TRBV9 and TRBJ2-3; a possible D gene is TRBD2 (6 bases). V lost 4 bases and J lost 6, with 9 bases in between. The germline gives CDR1 SGDLS, CDR2 YYNGEE. This CDR3 contains 12 residues. CDR3 protein: CASSLRGDTQYF. The CDR3 nucleotides are TGTGCCAGCAGCCTCCGGGGGGATACGCAGTATTTT.

This sequence joins TRBV10-3 and TRBJ1-4; the D is unclear. Germline loops: CDR1 ENHRY, CDR2 SYGVKD. The CDR3 covers 16 residues. V shed 0 bases and J shed 8 bases, with 16 bases lying between them. CDR3 protein: CAISESTGGIGEKLFF. DNA of the CDR3: TGTGCCATCAGTGAGTCGACCGGAGGGATCGGGGAAAAACTGTTTTTT.

The rearrangement links TRBV5-4 to TRBJ2-7; no reliable D call. Trimming took 0 bases from V and 0 from J, leaving 10 bases between them. Germline V gives CDR1 SGHNT, CDR2 YYREEE (reference sequence). The CDR3 consists of 15 residues. DNA for the CDR3: TGTGCCAGCAGCTTGGGGCAGGAAAGCTCCTACGAGCAGTACTTC. As protein: CASSLGQESSYEQYF.

V and J are TRBV6-6 and TRBJ2-5; D might be TRBD2 (6 bases). This CDR3 is 14 amino acids long. CDR1 and CDR2 from the germline V gene are MNHNY and SVGAGI (reference sequence). Trimming took 8 bases from V and 4 from J, leaving 17 bases between them. CDR3 in amino acids: CASSLGRLGETQYF. The DNA for the CDR3 is TGTGCCAGCTCCCTGGGGAGGCTTGGAGAGACCCAGTACTTC.

The chain employs TRBV6-1 and TRBJ2-5; 9 bases are shared with TRBD1. Germline V gene sequence: CDR1 MNHNS, CDR2 SASEGT. J was trimmed by 3 bases and V by 2 bases; bases with no gene match: 1. There are 14 residues in the CDR3. The CDR3, as DNA: TGTGCCAGCAGTGAATGGGACAGGGAAGAGACCCAGTACTTC. Its protein is CASSEWDREETQYF.

This chain connects TRBV2 to TRBJ2-3; 11 bases are a match to TRBD2. CDR1 and CDR2 from the germline V gene are SNHLY and FYNNEI. The CDR3 has 14 residues. The V gene end was trimmed by 4 bases and the J gene end by 5 bases; junction bases not matched to a gene: 2. CDR3 DNA: TGTGCCAGCAGTGGGCTAGCGGGGGGAGATACGCAGTATTTT. As protein: CASSGLAGGDTQYF.

The rearrangement uses TRBV10-3 and TRBJ1-4; no reliable D call. Germline V gene data show CDR1 as ENHRY and CDR2 as SYGVKD. The CDR3 runs to 15 residues. Trimming shortened V by 2 bases and J by 1 base, and 8 bases separated the two germline ends. DNA for the CDR3: TGTGCCATCAGTGAGGCCAGGCGAACTAATGAAAAACTGTTTTTT. It is translated as CAISEARRTNEKLFF.

This clone has a handful of counts. The J gene is TRBJ1-5, the V gene TRBV19; D may be TRBD1 (5 bases). Germline V gene lookup returns CDR1 LNHDA and CDR2 SQIVND (reference sequence). The V end was cut by 3 bases, the J end by 3 bases, with 9 bases between. The CDR3 is 14 residues long. As DNA, the CDR3 is TGTGCCAGTAGTATGGGGGGTAACAATCAGCCCCAGCATTTT. Translating it yields CASSMGGNNQPQHF.

The chain uses TRBV18 and TRBJ1-5; D gene uncertain. Between the trimmed V and J ends, which lost 2 bases and 12 bases, there was a span of 17 bases. The CDR3 contains 14 residues. Germline V gene sequence: CDR1 KGHSH, CDR2 LQKENI. In DNA, the CDR3 is TGTGCCAGCTCACCAGAGAAAGGGAGGCCTCGCCAGCATTTT. Its protein is CASSPEKGRPRQHF.

Here the CDR3 DNA reads TGCACCAGCAGCACCCCCCTGCGGGGGCCTCTCTACGAGCAGTACTTC. This sequence encodes CTSSTPLRGPLYEQYF. The gene calls are TRBV1 and TRBJ2-7; TRBD2 was called by the table and not checked on the DNA. TRBV1 is labeled a pseudogene. The CDR3 has 16 amino acids.

This clone showed up just a few times. The chain links TRBV4-2 to TRBJ1-1; D uncertain. CDR1 LGHNA and CDR2 YNFKEQ come from the germline V gene. V gave up 3 bases and J gave up 5 bases, with 10 bases separating them. The CDR3 extends over 13 amino acids. CDR3 nucleotides: TGTGCCAGCAGCCATAACAGTGGTACTGAAGCTTTCTTT. Its translation: CASSHNSGTEAFF.

This chain links TRBV4-2 with TRBJ2-4; TRBD1 matches at 8 bases. CDR1 LGHNA and CDR2 YNFKEQ come from the germline V gene. Trimming cost V 0 bases and J 6 bases; bases outside gene matches: 4. This CDR3 has 15 amino acids. The CDR3 spells CASSQDRGRGNIQYF. The CDR3 region has the DNA TGTGCCAGCAGCCAAGACAGGGGGCGCGGAAACATTCAGTACTTC.

The chain carries TRBV7-2 and TRBJ2-2; TRBD1 matches at 7 bases. V trimming: 4 bases; J trimming: 3 bases; junction bases outside the gene matches: 2. This CDR3 has 14 amino acids. Germline V gene sequence: CDR1 SGHTA, CDR2 FQGNSA. The CDR3 reads CASSSDRDTGELFF. In DNA form, the CDR3 reads TGTGCCAGCAGCTCCGACAGGGACACCGGGGAGCTGTTTTTT.

DNA for the CDR3: TGTGCCAGCAGCCTGTCCCGGGACAGGGGGCAAGGGGAAAAACTGTTTTTT. Translating it yields CASSLSRDRGQGEKLFF. The genes are TRBV5-6 and TRBJ1-4; TRBD1 aligns across 12 bases. In germline, CDR1 is SGHDT, CDR2 YYEEEE. This CDR3 region has 17 residues. V was pared by 4 bases and J by 8 bases, with 12 bases of the junction left unmatched.

The chain uses TRBV19 and TRBJ2-5; 10 bases align to TRBD2. The CDR3 totals 16 residues. CDR1 and CDR2 from the germline V gene are LNHDA and SQIVND (reference sequence). Unmatched junction bases numbered 10, after V lost 4 bases and J lost 5 bases. The CDR3 here is CASSKGSSGGRETQYF. CDR3 DNA sequence: TGTGCCAGTAGTAAGGGATCTAGCGGGGGCCGGGAGACCCAGTACTTC.

This clone was recorded a few times. The germline gene is not matched at one end of the junction; a read error may be the cause. V gene TRBV7-7 combines with J gene TRBJ1-4; possibly TRBD1 for D (5 bases). Germline assignment: CDR1 SSHAT and CDR2 FNYEAQ (reference sequence). The CDR3 is 15 residues long. The chain's CDR3 is CASSPEAGQKGKLFF. As DNA, the CDR3 is TGTGCTAGCAGCCCCGAGGCAGGTCAAAAGGGGAAACTGTTTTTT. Supplemented by reference TRBV7-7 and TRBJ1-4, the full variable domain reads GAGVSQSPRYKVTKRGQDVTLRCDPISSHATLYWYQQALGQGPEFLTYFNYEAQPDKSGLPSDRFSAERPEGSISTLTIQRTEQRDSAMYRCASSPEAGQKGKLFFGSGTQLSVL.

The genes are TRBV7-2 and TRBJ2-7; D might be TRBD1 (5 bases). V lost 2 bases and J lost 0, with 8 bases in between. This CDR3 has 14 amino acids. CDR1 is SGHTA, CDR2 FQGNSA, per germline. CDR3 DNA: TGTGCCAGCAGCTTAATCCAGGGCTCCTACGAGCAGTACTTC. This translates into CASSLIQGSYEQYF.

The rearrangement joins TRBV29-1 to TRBJ2-7, with 7 bases matching TRBD1. Trimming at V came to 3 bases and at J to 7 bases, leaving 9 bases not matched to a gene. Germline V gene lookup returns CDR1 SQVTM and CDR2 ANQGSEA. This CDR3 is 13 amino acids long. The CDR3 DNA follows: TGCAGCGTTGAGCCTACAGGGGCTGGAGAGCAGTACTTC. It encodes CSVEPTGAGEQYF.